The text below deals with one T cell receptor (beta chain). Its antigen is unknown. This record belongs to a study of blood T cells in healthy people across ages. Study conclusions and caveats: A roughly linear fall in TCR beta diversity per million T cells was seen with increasing age. The CMV status of each donor remained undetermined, and this could have confounded shifts in expanded clonotypes.

It was with a sample-barcoded 5' primer and a J-beta primer mix that a second PCR of about 6 to 12 cycles was run. TCRdb called the 5' RACE reads again in MiXCR, with one record for every CDR3 protein. The sample lists around 800,000 distinct CDR3 sequences; about 62% were seen once. Isolation recovered at least 6 million PBMCs from every sample. The CDR3 extends over 14 amino acids. V shed 7 bases and J shed 0 bases, with 13 bases lying between them. Germline assignment: CDR1 SQVTM and CDR2 ANQGSEA. The chain recombines TRBV29-1 with TRBJ2-1, with a possible D match to TRBD1 (5 bases). This receptor was obtained from a man aged 25-45 years in good health. The sample comprised blood. For the CDR3, the DNA is TGCAGCGCCGAAGACAGCAGCTCCTACAATGAGCAGTTCTTC. This translates into CSAEDSSSYNEQFF.